Reported below is one T cell receptor (beta chain). Its antigen is unknown. Base qualities are not provided; no much larger clone lies one nucleotide away. Libraries were made using 5' RACE. The sequencer listed for this sample is Illumina HiSeq 2000. A universal primer binding site was introduced by template switching, and a unique molecular identifier was present in the final cDNA, enabling accurate counting of TCR cDNA molecules. Specific primers in the conserved constant-segment region were used to synthesize first-strand cDNA for the TCR alpha and beta chains. To control for contamination, every cDNA library carried two barcodes: a SMART-Mk sample barcode plus Illumina barcodes. TruSeq adapter sequences and Illumina sample barcodes were added in two successive PCR steps. The Illumina HiSeq platform was used with custom primers to sequence TCR alpha and beta cDNA libraries. The paper's processing steps were these. Raw reads were processed with MiGEC to extract unique molecular identifiers, and MiXCR was used to determine CDR3 positions. Recombination models were inferred per individual with the repgenHMM and IGoR tools using an EM algorithm. The tcR package in R was used for shared clonotype analysis, with sharing normalized by the product of cloneset sizes. To study raw recombination free of thymic and clonal selection effects, out-of-frame nonproductive sequences were analyzed. The public reads were quality trimmed at Q25 with fastp and then assembled into clones with MiXCR by TCRdb, keeping productive beta chains. CDR3 protein duplicates are merged, each entry listing the most common genes and DNA. The V and J calls follow TCRdb's processing rather than the paper's. This sample lists some 1,600,000 distinct CDR3 sequences; less than 35% were detected once. The biggest ten clones account for roughly 0.3% of the sample.

Every donor was a healthy Caucasian. Spanning cysteine to phenylalanine, the CDR3 consists of 15 amino acids. This entry keeps only the CDR3 DNA: 45 bases, framed from base 1. As encoded in the germline V gene (reference sequence), CDR1 is DFQATT while CDR2 is SNEGSKA. V ends up 2 bases short and J 0 bases short, with an unmatched junction base count of 3. This specimen comes from a study of identical twins (dated by TCRdb to between 2015 and 2016). For context, the study as a whole: To test whether fetal clonotypes persist, this study deep-sequenced TCR alpha and beta repertoires from monozygotic twins, from unrelated adults of various ages, and from cord blood. To rule out contamination, the twin experiments were replicated at different times with different library preparation protocols. Study-wide findings and limitations: Compared with coincidental sharing between unrelated individuals, out-of-frame TCR alpha sequences shared between twins had an excess of sequences with low generation probability. Recombination models systematically underestimated out-of-frame TCR alpha sharing in monozygotic twins but agreed with sharing between unrelated individuals. Abundant cord blood beta clonotypes carried fewer insertions; young adult naive repertoires showed a weaker similar trend, while memory repertoires showed none. A weaker excess of twin sharing was found in beta out-of-frame sequences because the signal-to-noise ratio was lowered by fewer shared sequences. Because the same donors could not be followed over many years, conclusions were based on cross-sectional statistical analysis. Invariant T cells such as MAIT and iNKT could partly confound zero-insertion analyses, though diverse VJ usage argued against this for most clonotypes.

The clonotype originates from a newborn girl in good health. The sample consisted of cord blood. The V and J segments used are TRBV20-1 and TRBJ2-1, and 8 junction bases match TRBD2. The DNA reads as follows: TGCAGTGCTAGATCCCTAGCGGGCTCCTACAATGAGCAGTTCTTC. This yields the protein CSARSLAGSYNEQFF.